These T cell receptor beta chains were read from a single sample in a study of T cell responses to AZD1222 COVID-19 vaccine. Assay used: immunoSEQ multiplex PCR; TCRdb lists only in-frame clones, some missing. The table lists 100,000 to 150,000 clones, roughly nine tenths of them singletons. Sequencing used peripheral blood, obtained on day 0 of AZD1222 vaccination. These receptors were obtained from an adult in good health. CDR3s include the opening cysteine and the closing phenylalanine or tryptophan. D genes are given only for firm matches. Where a row states a size, it is once, few, many or the class of an expanded clone; other rows omit it.

d_call,j_call,clone_size,v_call,cdr3_aa,cdr3_nt
.,TRBJ2-3,.,TRBV5-1,CASSLAGGITDTQYF,TGCGCCAGCAGCTTGGCGGGCGGAATCACAGATACGCAGTATTTT
.,TRBJ1-5,.,TRBV5-5,CASSLFREGSQPQHF,TGTGCCAGCAGCTTGTTCCGAGAGGGGAGTCAGCCCCAGCATTTT
.,TRBJ1-5,.,TRBV6-1,CASSGWKGGVGQPQHF,TGTGCCAGCAGTGGCTGGAAGGGGGGCGTCGGTCAGCCCCAGCATTTT
TRBD2,TRBJ2-6,.,TRBV7-2,CASSLAAGGHGANVLTF,TGTGCCAGCAGCTTAGCAGCGGGGGGGCATGGGGCCAACGTCCTGACTTTC
.,TRBJ2-7,.,TRBV7-2,CASSLVPEGSSYEQYF,TGTGCCAGCAGCTTAGTACCGGAGGGAAGCTCCTACGAGCAGTACTTC
.,TRBJ2-1,.,TRBV4-2,CASSQVGAATDEQFF,TGTGCCAGCAGCCAAGTTGGGGCCGCGACGGATGAGCAGTTCTTC
.,TRBJ2-7,.,TRBV5-5,CASSPGISYEQYF,TGTGCCAGCAGCCCAGGTATTTCCTACGAGCAGTACTTC
.,TRBJ2-7,once,TRBV21-1,CASSKRFDGQAYEQYF,TGTGCCAGCAGCAAAAGGTTCGACGGACAGGCCTACGAGCAGTACTTC
.,TRBJ1-4,.,TRBV5-4,CASSPGGTREKLFF,TGTGCCAGCAGCCCGGGAGGGACACGCGAAAAACTGTTTTTT
.,TRBJ2-7,few,TRBV3-1/TRBV3-2,CASSQTRGAYEQYF,TGTGCCAGCAGCCAAACCCGGGGAGCCTACGAGCAGTACTTC
.,TRBJ2-3,.,TRBV11-2,CASSLVMADQDTDTQYF,TGTGCCAGCAGCTTAGTAATGGCGGACCAGGACACAGATACGCAGTATTTT
.,TRBJ1-5,.,TRBV7-9,CASSLDERSNQPQHF,TGTGCCAGCAGCTTAGACGAAAGGAGCAATCAGCCCCAGCATTTT
.,TRBJ1-1,.,TRBV9,CASSDVGGVNTEAFF,TGTGCCAGCAGCGACGTAGGGGGAGTGAACACTGAAGCTTTCTTT
TRBD1,TRBJ1-6,.,TRBV4-1,CASSQDTGVRVSPLHF,TGCGCCAGCAGCCAAGATACAGGGGTTCGGGTTTCACCCCTCCACTTT
TRBD1,TRBJ1-2,once,TRBV11-2,CASSSNRGKRGSNYGYTF,TGTGCCAGCAGCTCCAACAGGGGGAAGAGGGGCTCTAACTATGGCTACACCTTC
.,TRBJ2-7,.,TRBV27,CASSLSPGSSYEQYF,TGTGCCAGCAGTTTATCGCCCGGGAGCTCCTACGAGCAGTACTTC
.,TRBJ1-5,.,TRBV19,CASSSLGRSNQPQHF,TGTGCCAGTAGCTCACTGGGCAGGAGCAATCAGCCCCAGCATTTT
.,TRBJ2-2,.,TRBV3-1/TRBV3-2,CASSRALGGLRGTGELFF,TGTGCCAGCAGCCGGGCTCTAGGTGGGCTACGTGGCACCGGGGAGCTGTTTTTT
.,TRBJ1-5,.,TRBV4-2,CASSRREGNQPQHF,TGTGCCAGCAGCCGCAGGGAGGGCAATCAGCCCCAGCATTTT
.,TRBJ1-4,few,TRBV14,CASSQAGRGGEKLFF,TGTGCCAGCAGCCAAGCTGGCAGGGGAGGTGAAAAACTGTTTTTT
TRBD1,TRBJ2-7,.,TRBV15,CATSSPRGPYEQYF,TGTGCCACCAGCAGCCCCAGGGGGCCTTACGAGCAGTACTTC
.,TRBJ2-7,once,TRBV5-1,CASSLGGNYEQYF,TGCGCCAGCAGCTTGGGTGGGAACTACGAGCAGTACTTC
TRBD1,TRBJ1-1,.,TRBV9,CASSPGTGESTEAFF,TGTGCCAGCAGCCCTGGGACAGGGGAATCCACTGAAGCTTTCTTT
.,TRBJ2-7,.,TRBV29-1,CSVEVELVDEQYF,TGCAGCGTTGAAGTTGAGCTAGTAGACGAGCAGTACTTC
.,TRBJ1-6,.,TRBV9,CASSVAGTNSPLHF,TGTGCCAGCAGCGTAGCAGGGACTAATTCACCCCTCCACTTT
TRBD2,TRBJ2-1,.,TRBV11-2,CASSPLAGVINEQFF,TGTGCCAGCAGCCCCTTAGCGGGGGTCATTAATGAGCAGTTCTTC
.,TRBJ2-2,.,TRBV2,CATLSGATGELFF,TGTGCCACCCTCAGTGGGGCCACCGGGGAGCTGTTTTTT
.,TRBJ1-3,.,TRBV4-3,CASSQGNSGNTIYF,TGCGCCAGCAGCCAAGGAAATTCTGGAAACACCATATATTTT
.,TRBJ2-7,few,TRBV28,CASSSQELPYEQYF,TGTGCCAGCAGCTCTCAGGAACTACCCTACGAGCAGTACTTC
.,TRBJ2-2,few,TRBV6-4,CASSVEPNTGELFF,TGTGCCAGCAGCGTAGAACCGAACACCGGGGAGCTGTTTTTT
.,TRBJ2-1,.,TRBV29-1,CSVPHSQGRSYNEQFF,TGCAGCGTCCCCCACTCCCAGGGGCGCTCCTACAATGAGCAGTTCTTC
.,TRBJ2-1,.,TRBV6-5,CASSLRVGGQFF,TGTGCCAGCAGCCTGCGTGTAGGCGGGCAGTTCTTC
.,TRBJ1-2,once,TRBV28,CASSSSDRVSGYTF,TGTGCCAGCAGTTCCTCTGACCGTGTATCGGGCTACACCTTC
.,TRBJ2-7,.,TRBV4-1,CASSQDPQRGAFSYEQYF,TGCGCCAGCAGCCAAGATCCCCAGAGAGGAGCCTTCTCCTACGAGCAGTACTTC
.,TRBJ2-7,.,TRBV2,CASSRDTLSSYEQYF,TGTGCCAGCAGTCGCGACACCCTGAGCTCCTACGAGCAGTACTTC
.,TRBJ1-5,.,TRBV19,CASSISRYQPQHF,TGTGCCAGTAGTATCAGCAGGTATCAGCCCCAGCATTTT
TRBD1,TRBJ1-5,once,TRBV3-1/TRBV3-2,CASSPRTGNQPQHF,TGTGCCAGCAGCCCAAGGACAGGGAATCAGCCCCAGCATTTT
TRBD1,TRBJ1-1,few,TRBV19,CASSRTGRYGEAFF,TGTGCCAGTAGCAGGACAGGGAGGTATGGTGAAGCTTTCTTT
TRBD1,TRBJ1-4,.,TRBV10-3,CAISAGQGSEKLFF,TGTGCCATCAGTGCGGGACAGGGATCTGAAAAACTGTTTTTT
TRBD2,TRBJ2-7,.,TRBV4-1,CASSPSRLAGSYEQYF,TGCGCCAGCAGCCCCTCCCGACTAGCGGGCTCCTACGAGCAGTACTTC
.,TRBJ1-5,.,TRBV7-9,CASSFTGGGQPQHF,TGTGCCAGCAGCTTTACGGGGGGCGGCCAGCCCCAGCATTTT
TRBD2,TRBJ2-7,.,TRBV11-2,CASSLGTSEIYEQYF,TGTGCCAGCAGCTTAGGGACTAGCGAGATCTACGAGCAGTACTTC
.,TRBJ2-7,.,TRBV25-1,CASSVEGSSYEQYF,TGTGCCAGCAGTGTAGAGGGGTCGTCCTACGAGCAGTACTTC
TRBD1,TRBJ1-4,.,TRBV28,CAIQTGFNEKLFF,TGTGCCATACAGACAGGGTTTAATGAAAAACTGTTTTTT
.,TRBJ2-7,.,TRBV28,CASSIGQYEQYF,TGTGCCAGCAGTATAGGACAGTACGAGCAGTACTTC
TRBD1,TRBJ1-1,.,TRBV5-5,CASRLDRSSNTEAFF,TGTGCCAGCAGATTGGACAGGTCTTCGAACACTGAAGCTTTCTTT
TRBD1,TRBJ1-4,.,TRBV5-4,CASSLQQGGTEKLFF,TGTGCCAGCAGCCTGCAACAGGGGGGGACTGAAAAACTGTTTTTT
.,TRBJ2-5,.,TRBV12-3/TRBV12-4,CASSSKETQYF,TGTGCCAGCAGTTCGAAAGAGACCCAGTACTTC
TRBD1,TRBJ1-5,.,TRBV30,CAWSLPRTGNNQPQHF,TGTGCCTGGAGTCTCCCTCGGACAGGTAACAATCAGCCCCAGCATTTT
.,TRBJ1-6,.,TRBV18,CASSPWSRVNRNSPLHF,TGTGCCAGCTCACCATGGTCCAGGGTTAATCGAAATTCACCCCTCCACTTT
TRBD2,TRBJ2-3,.,TRBV9,CASSVAGTSGPPADTQYF,TGTGCCAGCAGCGTTGCCGGGACTAGCGGGCCACCCGCAGATACGCAGTATTTT
.,TRBJ2-7,.,TRBV7-2,CASSLAASAYYEQYF,TGTGCCAGCAGCTTAGCAGCTAGCGCTTACTACGAGCAGTACTTC
.,TRBJ2-2,.,TRBV11-2,CASSLTWGSTGELFF,TGTGCCAGCAGCTTAACCTGGGGGAGCACCGGGGAGCTGTTTTTT
.,TRBJ1-5,.,TRBV6-5,CASSYNSNQPQHF,TGTGCCAGCAGTTACAATAGCAATCAGCCCCAGCATTTT
.,TRBJ2-2,.,TRBV7-2,CASSLASGGRADTGELFF,TGTGCCAGCAGCTTAGCATCGGGCGGCAGGGCGGACACCGGGGAGCTGTTTTTT